The present T cell receptor (beta chain) was sequenced within a study of cytomegalovirus exposure and HLA in healthy donors. Study outcomes and limitations: It was reportedly the case that the classifier diagnosed cytomegalovirus status with high specificity and sensitivity.

CDR1 is SGHRS, CDR2 YFSETQ, per germline. There are 15 residues in the CDR3. V dropped 5 bases and J dropped 7 bases, with 21 bases sitting between them. Primers included in the PCR were 60 Vbeta and 13 Jbeta primers. Produced via immunoSEQ multiplex PCR; TCRdb's table is partial and in-frame only. The data hold about 160,000 clones, with approximately 73% observed a single time. Whereas donors were nominally healthy upon sampling, unrecorded immune exposures were probable. The sample holds one count of this clone. The antigen is unknown. The gene calls are TRBV5-1 and TRBJ1-1, with TRBD1 as a possible D gene (5 bases). This clonotype was obtained from a woman aged 18-35 years in good health and CMV-seronegative. The sequencing input was PBMCs. CDR3 in DNA: TGCGCCAGCAGTTCTGGTCTGAGTGGGGGGATTGAAGCTTTCTTT. The encoded protein is CASSSGLSGGIEAFF.